One and the same sample provided the 31 T cell receptor beta chains below, sequenced in a study of graft-versus-host responses after intestinal transplantation. The antigens of these receptors remain unknown. The table came from immunoSEQ multiplex PCR; TCRdb's copy has only in-frame clones and leaves some out. The repertoire includes around 88,000 clones, roughly 90% of them detected once, and 7.6% sits in the top ten. Sequencing was performed on unstimulated CD8+ T cells sorted from spleen or lymph node cells, taken before transplant. The receptor source for this set is a human donor who was the organ donor for an intestinal transplant.

In its sample, this clone was seen a few times. J is TRBJ2-1 and V is TRBV25-1; 9 bases map to TRBD2. Germline V gene sequence: CDR1 MGHDK, CDR2 SYGVNS. The V segment lost 5 bases and the J segment 2 bases; nucleotides outside the gene matches: 7. The CDR3 consists of 16 residues. The CDR3 spells CASSSRGLAAYNEQFF. In nucleotides, the CDR3 is TGTGCCAGCAGTAGCCGGGGACTAGCCGCCTACAATGAGCAGTTCTTC.

As DNA, the CDR3 is TGTGCCAGCAGTTTAACAGGGGACGGGGCCCAGCATTTT. Encoded protein: CASSLTGDGAQHF. The J gene is TRBJ1-5, the V gene TRBV5-4; 7 bases agree with TRBD1. The CDR3 loop spans 13 amino acids. Germline trimming cut 5 bases from V and 11 bases from J; bases unmatched to any gene: 10. Germline V lookup: CDR1 SGHNT, CDR2 YYREEE (reference sequence).

This clone appeared a few times. The chain employs TRBV19 and TRBJ1-6, with 7 bases identical to TRBD1. J was trimmed by 9 bases and V by 9 bases; bases with no gene match: 8. CDR3 length: 13 residues. Germline V gene sequence: CDR1 LNHDA, CDR2 SQIVND (reference sequence). The CDR3 loop is CASGQVEGSPLHF. CDR3 DNA: TGTGCCAGCGGACAGGTAGAGGGTTCACCCCTCCACTTT.

CDR3 amino acids: CSVVTGETYEQYF. CDR3 nucleotide sequence: TGCAGCGTTGTTACAGGGGAGACCTACGAGCAGTACTTC. The genes are TRBV29-1 and TRBJ2-7; 7 bases match TRBD1. Trimming took 4 bases from V and 2 from J; bases not matched to a gene: 5. The CDR3 extends over 13 amino acids. Germline loops: CDR1 SQVTM, CDR2 ANQGSEA.

In this sample, this clone turned up a few times. The rearrangement uses TRBV6-6 and TRBJ2-7; 7 positions agree with TRBD1. The germline CDR1 and CDR2 sequences are MNHNY and SVGAGI (reference sequence). The trim removed 0 bases at V and 2 bases at J, leaving 7 bases unmatched. This CDR3 is built from 16 residues. The CDR3 nucleotides are TGTGCCAGCAGTTACTCAGGGGGCCCAAAGACCTACGAGCAGTACTTC. Its translation is CASSYSGGPKTYEQYF.

The CDR3 spells CASSLVAEQFF. CDR3 in DNA: TGTGCCAGCAGCTTGGTGGCTGAGCAGTTCTTC. This sequence joins TRBV5-4 and TRBJ2-1; the D is unclear. The CDR3 length is 11 residues. V shed 0 bases and J shed 9 bases, with 4 bases lying between them. Germline assignment: CDR1 SGHNT and CDR2 YYREEE (reference sequence).

This sequence joins TRBV9 and TRBJ1-4; no reliable D call. CDR1 and CDR2 from the germline V gene are SGDLS and YYNGEE. The CDR3 is 14 amino acids. Trimming left V 0 bases short and J 8 bases short, with 11 bases between. CDR3 bases: TGTGCCAGCAGCGTAGATTCCCCAACGGAAAAACTGTTTTTT. This codes for CASSVDSPTEKLFF.

The CDR3 bases are TGTGCCAGCAGTTACCTGGGACCCGGGGAGCAGTACTTC. Protein: CASSYLGPGEQYF. The chain joins TRBV6-5 to TRBJ2-7, with D perhaps assigned TRBD1 or TRBD2 (5 bases each). The CDR3 is 13 amino acids. Deletions cut 2 bases from V and 7 bases from J, with 12 bases between. In germline, CDR1 is MNHEY, CDR2 SVGAGI.

The CDR3, as DNA: TGTGCCAGTAGTGTCCCCGGGGAGAGTGGGGCCAACGTCCTGACTTTC. Protein product: CASSVPGESGANVLTF. The chain links TRBV19 to TRBJ2-6; tentative D call: TRBD2 (5 bases). Germline V gene sequence: CDR1 LNHDA, CDR2 SQIVND (reference sequence). V lost 5 bases, J lost 3 bases, and 14 bases lay in between. This CDR3 has 16 residues.

This clone was counted a few times. The gene calls are TRBV6-5 and TRBJ1-5; maybe TRBD1 (5 bases). The CDR3 runs to 14 residues. Trimming pared 7 bases from V and 7 bases from J, leaving 17 bases between. Germline assignment: CDR1 MNHEY and CDR2 SVGAGI. CDR3 DNA sequence: TGTGCCAGCAACCCTGGGGCAGGCGGGCAGCCCCAGCATTTT. Protein sequence: CASNPGAGGQPQHF.

This chain links TRBV5-1 with TRBJ2-2, with D perhaps TRBD2 (5 bases). The CDR3 runs to 14 residues. Trimming pared 1 base from V and 6 bases from J, leaving 10 bases between. Looked up from germline, CDR1 is SGHRS and CDR2 is YFSETQ. CDR3 DNA: TGCGCCAGCAGCTTGCGGCCGAGGGCCGGGGAGCTGTTTTTT. This codes for CASSLRPRAGELFF.

The rearrangement joins TRBV5-1 to TRBJ2-5, with 7 bases matching TRBD1. J lost 1 base, V lost 3 bases, and 3 bases had no gene match. CDR3 size: 14 residues. Germline V gene data show CDR1 as SGHRS and CDR2 as YFSETQ. CDR3 sequence reads: CASSSGDSQETQYF. CDR3 in DNA: TGCGCCAGCAGCTCTGGGGACAGCCAAGAGACCCAGTACTTC.

This clone was seen only a few times. V usage is TRBV4-1 and J usage is TRBJ1-5; D uncertain. The V end was cut by 1 base, the J end by 3 bases, with 4 bases between. The CDR3 extends over 13 amino acids. Germline CDR1 MGHRA, CDR2 YSYEKL. The CDR3 coding sequence is TGCGCCAGCAGCCAAGCTTCCAATCAGCCCCAGCATTTT. It yields the protein CASSQASNQPQHF.

The chain uses TRBV21-1 and TRBJ2-7; TRBD1, the table's D call, lacks a check against the DNA. TRBV21-1 is classified as a pseudogene. The CDR3 is made up of 13 amino acids. The DNA of the CDR3 is TGTGCCAGCAGCAGGGCTAAAGGTTTGAAGCAGTACTTC. This translates into CASSRAKGLKQYF.

This rearrangement joins TRBV6-5 to TRBJ2-7; D call uncertain. Trimming pared 5 bases from V and 3 bases from J, leaving 11 bases between. The CDR3 extends over 13 amino acids. CDR1 MNHEY and CDR2 SVGAGI come from the germline V gene. The CDR3 reads CASSELRNYEQYF. CDR3 nucleotides: TGTGCCAGCAGTGAGCTTCGTAACTACGAGCAGTACTTC.

This chain connects TRBV9 to TRBJ2-1; 10 nucleotides match TRBD1. Germline CDR1 and CDR2: SGDLS and YYNGEE. V lost 4 bases and J lost 7; bases outside the gene matches: 5. This CDR3 has 14 residues. Here the CDR3 DNA reads TGTGCCAGCAGCTCCGGACAGGGGGGAAATGAGCAGTTCTTC. This gives the protein CASSSGQGGNEQFF.

The rearrangement joins TRBV7-2 to TRBJ2-1; no reliable D call. The germline gives CDR1 SGHTA, CDR2 FQGNSA. CDR3 size: 17 residues. The V and J ends lost 1 base and 3 bases respectively, with 16 bases between them. CDR3 region: CASSLGVSDWFYNEQFF. The CDR3 nucleotides are TGTGCCAGCAGCTTAGGAGTCAGCGACTGGTTCTACAATGAGCAGTTCTTC.

DNA of the CDR3: TGTGCCAGCAGGGAGGGACAGGCCTACGAGCAGTACTTC. Encoded protein: CASREGQAYEQYF. J is TRBJ2-7 and V is TRBV6-5; TRBD1 aligns across 8 bases. Trimming removed 6 bases from V and 2 bases from J; junction bases left unmatched: 3. CDR3 size: 13 residues. Germline CDR1 MNHEY, CDR2 SVGAGI.

The chain couples TRBV5-6 to TRBJ1-5; TRBD1 aligns across 9 bases. This CDR3 has 19 residues. CDR1 and CDR2 (germline): SGHDT, YYEEEE. With 2 bases clipped from V and 0 bases from J, the junction kept 12 bases outside the gene matches. The CDR3 loop is CASSFTPGTGTLSNQPQHF. The CDR3 bases are TGTGCCAGCAGCTTCACCCCCGGGACAGGGACCCTTAGCAATCAGCCCCAGCATTTT.

The gene calls are TRBV12-5 and TRBJ1-1; a weak D match, TRBD1 (5 bases). The CDR3 is 16 residues long. The germline V and J ends were trimmed by 1 base and 0 bases, with 12 bases remaining between them. The germline V gene encodes CDR1 LGHNT and CDR2 FRNRAP. This chain's CDR3 is CASGLGTGTVNTEAFF. DNA of the CDR3: TGTGCTAGTGGTTTGGGTACCGGGACGGTGAACACTGAAGCTTTCTTT.

The genes are TRBV6-5 and TRBJ1-5, with a tentative D call TRBD1 (5 bases). CDR1 and CDR2 (germline): MNHEY, SVGAGI. This CDR3 has 14 residues. Between the trimmed V and J ends, which lost 5 bases and 4 bases, there was a span of 12 bases. Here the CDR3 reads CASSPLGLNQPQHF. The CDR3 nucleotides read TGTGCCAGCAGTCCCCTGGGACTGAATCAGCCCCAGCATTTT.

V and J are TRBV7-6 and TRBJ1-1; possibly TRBD1 for D (6 bases). Germline V gives CDR1 SGHVS, CDR2 FNYEAQ. V was shortened by 4 bases and J by 8 bases, with 11 bases between the two germline ends. The CDR3 loop spans 12 amino acids. Here the CDR3 DNA reads TGTGCCAGCAGCTCCTACAGGGACGAAGCTTTCTTT. It yields the protein CASSSYRDEAFF.

The genes are TRBV25-1 and TRBJ1-1; 8 nucleotides match TRBD1. J was trimmed by 4 bases and V by 2 bases; bases with no gene match: 0. The germline gives CDR1 MGHDK, CDR2 SYGVNS. This CDR3 is 13 amino acids long. The DNA of the CDR3 is TGTGCCAGCAGTGAAACAGGGGGCACTGAAGCTTTCTTT. It yields the protein CASSETGGTEAFF.

V gene TRBV11-3 combines with J gene TRBJ2-7; D not certain. Trimming removed 4 bases at V and 7 bases at J, with 8 bases between. CDR1 and CDR2 from the germline V gene are SGHNT and YENEEA. This CDR3 is built from 11 residues. The CDR3 here is CASSSVSEQYF. CDR3 DNA: TGTGCCAGCAGCTCCGTAAGTGAGCAGTACTTC.

This chain links TRBV4-1 with TRBJ1-1, with unresolved D. The V end lost 3 bases, the J end lost 0 bases, and 5 bases lay between the germline ends. The CDR3 extends over 13 amino acids. CDR1 and CDR2 (germline): MGHRA, YSYEKL. CDR3 bases: TGCGCCAGCAGCCACAGGATGAACACTGAAGCTTTCTTT. Amino acids: CASSHRMNTEAFF.

The chain couples TRBV6-5 to TRBJ1-1; D uncertain. This CDR3 has 13 amino acids. Germline V CDR1 and CDR2: MNHEY, SVGAGI. V gave up 1 base and J gave up 2 bases, with 5 bases separating them. This CDR3 reads CASSYLPNTEAFF. In DNA form, the CDR3 reads TGTGCCAGCAGTTACTTGCCTAACACTGAAGCTTTCTTT.

The rearrangement joins TRBV27 to TRBJ1-5; 9 bases align to TRBD1. J lost 2 bases, V lost 5 bases, and 1 base had no gene match. The CDR3 extends over 14 amino acids. CDR1 is MNHEY and CDR2 is SMNVEV in the germline V gene (reference sequence). The CDR3 reads CASSRTGGNQPQHF. As DNA, the CDR3 is TGTGCCAGCAGTCGGACAGGGGGCAATCAGCCCCAGCATTTT.

V gene TRBV10-3 combines with J gene TRBJ2-1, with a possible D match to TRBD2 (6 bases). Germline V gene sequence: CDR1 ENHRY, CDR2 SYGVKD. The CDR3 is made up of 15 amino acids. Trimming took off 4 bases at V and 4 bases at J, with 14 bases between the two ends. CDR3 in amino acids: CAISAGGELYNEQFF. In nucleotides, the CDR3 is TGTGCCATCAGTGCGGGCGGGGAGCTATACAATGAGCAGTTCTTC.

The count of this clone is one. V is TRBV30 and J is TRBJ2-7, with D tentatively TRBD1 or TRBD2 (6 bases each). V lost 3 bases, J lost 0 bases, and 15 bases lay in between. The CDR3 loop spans 15 amino acids. CDR1 is GTSNPN, CDR2 SVGIG, per germline (reference sequence). Here the CDR3 DNA reads TGTGCCTGGAGCCACCGGGGGCGCCCCTCCTACGAGCAGTACTTC. Its protein product is CAWSHRGRPSYEQYF.

The rearrangement links TRBV9 to TRBJ2-5; 11 positions match TRBD2. The CDR3 runs to 15 residues. From germline, CDR1 is SGDLS and CDR2 YYNGEE. V lost 4 bases and J lost 2; bases outside the gene matches: 4. DNA for the CDR3: TGTGCCAGCAGCCCGGTAGCGGGGGGGCAAGAGACCCAGTACTTC. This codes for CASSPVAGGQETQYF. Full variable domain (remainder filled in from reference TRBV9 and TRBJ2-5): DSGVTQTPKHLITATGQRVTLRCSPRSGDLSVYWYQQSLDQGLQFLIQYYNGEERAKGNILERFSAQQFPDLHSELNLSSLELGDSALYFCASSPVAGGQETQYFGPGTRLLVL.

The chain is built from TRBV4-1 and TRBJ2-7; 9 bases line up with TRBD2. Germline V gene lookup returns CDR1 MGHRA and CDR2 YSYEKL. Trimming took 4 bases from V and 2 from J; bases not matched to a gene: 9. The CDR3 spans 16 residues. The CDR3 spells CASSPLSSGGPYEQYF. The CDR3 DNA sequence: TGCGCCAGCAGCCCCCTGAGTAGCGGGGGACCCTACGAGCAGTACTTC.